A few counts support the clone carrying this T cell receptor beta chain. Antigen specificity is unknown. Uncontrolled infection, other autoimmune disease, pregnancy and lactation each barred patients from inclusion. Fresh peripheral blood, 8 to 10 ml, was the source of the PBMCs. Germline CDR1 is SGDLS and CDR2 is YYNGEE. CDR3 length: 14 residues. Between the trimmed V and J ends, which lost 3 bases and 3 bases, there was a span of 13 bases. This specimen comes from a study of T cells in Graves' hyperthyroidism and ophthalmopathy. Study-wide points: Peripheral blood also featured most of the thyroid clonotypes expanded above 0.001. A model using 13 V-J features told ophthalmopathy apart from stable hyperthyroidism.

Amplification of TCR beta CDR3 regions was performed using RNA transcripts as template. Carried out on the TCR CDR3, a first-round RT-PCR used the HTBI primer set. A single record per CDR3 protein comes from TCRdb applying MiXCR to the multiplex PCR reads. The table lists 160,000 or so distinct CDR3 sequences, around 8.9% of them singletons. This TCR was sampled from a young woman with Graves' hyperthyroidism that later progressed to Graves' ophthalmopathy. This chain joins TRBV9 and TRBJ2-7; weak D call: TRBD2 (5 bases). The material sequenced was blood. The CDR3 region has the DNA TGTGCCAGCAGCGAACGGGAAGTGAACTACGAGCAGTACTTC. Its translation is CASSEREVNYEQYF.